The entry below describes one T cell receptor (beta chain). Antigen unknown. Construction of the TCR beta libraries employed iRepertoire HTBI primers in conjunction with Arm-PCR of CDR3 regions. TCRdb fed the multiplex PCR reads into MiXCR, producing one record per CDR3 protein. The sample has approximately 400,000 distinct CDR3 sequences; about 15% are singletons. Deletions cut 1 base from V and 3 bases from J, with 10 bases between. The CDR3 consists of 15 residues. Germline-derived CDR1 and CDR2 are LGHDT and YNNKEL (reference sequence). The data derive from a study of regulatory T cells in long-lasting Graves disease. Study-wide points: Small sample size may have lowered accuracy. Favored usage of TRBV28, TRBJ1-2 and TRBJ2-5 was recorded in persistent disease.

Time point of the sample: newly diagnosed GD, antithyroid drugs for less than 3 months. RNA isolated from PBMCs was used to make the TCR library. The data were also submitted as part of a second study, on T cells in Graves' hyperthyroidism and ophthalmopathy. That work adds: Carried out on the TCR CDR3, a first-round RT-PCR used the HTBI primer set. Also found in blood were most expanded thyroid clonotypes above 0.001.

The TCR was taken from a woman younger than 45 with Graves disease. The sample in question was peripheral blood mononuclear cells (PBMCs), obtained at new diagnosis, from a patient treated with antithyroid drugs. The chain combines TRBV3-1 with TRBJ2-4, with a weak D call TRBD2 (5 bases). The chain's CDR3 is CASSQGLPSKNIQYF. The CDR3 region has the DNA TGTGCCAGCAGCCAAGGACTACCCAGCAAAAACATTCAGTACTTC.